This entry concerns a single T cell receptor beta chain. Its antigen remains unidentified. The CDR3 consists of 17 residues. The V end was cut by 0 bases, the J end by 2 bases, with 14 bases between. In germline, CDR1 is SGHRS, CDR2 YFSETQ. The data originate from a study of CD8+ T cells in alopecia areata. Study details: Scoring of severity for treated patients was based on percentage of affected scalp area. Study results and caveats: Tofacitinib did not eliminate many expanded lesional clones from scalp or blood. Because of a solitary nonresponder, the connection of baseline CD8+ expansion to response stays uncertain.

Treatment indicated: oral pan-JAK inhibitor, 5-10 mg twice daily. The study team obtained lesional scalp punch biopsies and peripheral blood from alopecia areata patients. In each case, RNA was isolated and then reverse transcribed into cDNA as the sequencing template. Clones were read by immunoSEQ multiplex PCR, and TCRdb kept only the in-frame ones, dropping some. In the table there are around 100,000 clones, roughly 46% of which are singletons. The sequence was collected from a human donor with alopecia areata. The chain links TRBV5-1 to TRBJ2-2; D not certain. Sequencing was performed on CD8+ T cells sorted from blood, taken at week 24, from a patient treated with tofacitinib. The CDR3: CASSLAFMASNTGELFF. The CDR3 DNA reads TGCGCCAGCAGCTTGGCCTTTATGGCGTCCAACACCGGGGAGCTGTTTTTT.